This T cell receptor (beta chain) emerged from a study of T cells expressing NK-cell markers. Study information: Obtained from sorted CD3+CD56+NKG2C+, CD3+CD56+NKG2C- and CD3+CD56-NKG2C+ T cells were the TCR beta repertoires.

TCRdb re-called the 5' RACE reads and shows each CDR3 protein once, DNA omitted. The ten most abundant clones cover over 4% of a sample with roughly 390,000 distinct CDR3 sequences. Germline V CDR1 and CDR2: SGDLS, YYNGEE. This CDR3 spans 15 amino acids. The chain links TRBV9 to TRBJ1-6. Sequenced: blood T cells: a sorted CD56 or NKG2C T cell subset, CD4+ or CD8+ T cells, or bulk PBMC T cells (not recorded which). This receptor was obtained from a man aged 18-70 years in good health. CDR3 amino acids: CASSVFTTRGSPLHF.